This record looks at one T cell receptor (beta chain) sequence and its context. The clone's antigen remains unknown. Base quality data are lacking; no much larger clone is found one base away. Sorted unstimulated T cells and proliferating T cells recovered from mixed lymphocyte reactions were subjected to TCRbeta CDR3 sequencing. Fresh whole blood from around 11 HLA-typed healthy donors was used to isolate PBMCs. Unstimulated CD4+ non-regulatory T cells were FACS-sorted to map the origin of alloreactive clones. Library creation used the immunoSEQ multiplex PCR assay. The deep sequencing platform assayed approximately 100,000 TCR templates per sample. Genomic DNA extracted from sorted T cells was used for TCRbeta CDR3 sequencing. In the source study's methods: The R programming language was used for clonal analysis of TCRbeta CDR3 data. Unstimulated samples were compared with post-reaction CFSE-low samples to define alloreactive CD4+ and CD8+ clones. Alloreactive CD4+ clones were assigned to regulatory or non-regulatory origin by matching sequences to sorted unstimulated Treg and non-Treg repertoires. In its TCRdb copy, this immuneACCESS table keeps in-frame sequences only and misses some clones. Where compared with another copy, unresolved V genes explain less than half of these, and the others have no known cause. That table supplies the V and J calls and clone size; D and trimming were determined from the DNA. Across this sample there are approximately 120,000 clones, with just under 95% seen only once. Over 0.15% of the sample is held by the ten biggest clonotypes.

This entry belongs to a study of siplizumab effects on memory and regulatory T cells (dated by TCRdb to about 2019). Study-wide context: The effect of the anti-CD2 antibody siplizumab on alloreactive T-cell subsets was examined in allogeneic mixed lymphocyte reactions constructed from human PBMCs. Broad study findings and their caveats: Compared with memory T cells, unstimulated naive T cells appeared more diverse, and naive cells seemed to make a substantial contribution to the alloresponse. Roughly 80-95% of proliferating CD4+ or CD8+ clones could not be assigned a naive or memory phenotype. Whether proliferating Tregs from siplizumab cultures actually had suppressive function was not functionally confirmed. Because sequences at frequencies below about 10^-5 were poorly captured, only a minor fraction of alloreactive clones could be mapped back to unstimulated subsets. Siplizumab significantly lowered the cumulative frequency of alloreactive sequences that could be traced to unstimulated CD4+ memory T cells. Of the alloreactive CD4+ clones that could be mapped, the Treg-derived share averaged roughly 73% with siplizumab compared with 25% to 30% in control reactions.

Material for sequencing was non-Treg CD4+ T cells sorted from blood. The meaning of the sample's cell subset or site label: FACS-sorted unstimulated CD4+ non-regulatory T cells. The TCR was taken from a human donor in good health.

The DNA sequence is as follows: TGTGCCAGCAGTGAATTTCTGGGACTAGCGGGGAAAAATGAGCAGTTCTTC. Translated, it gives CASSEFLGLAGKNEQFF. The V and J genes are TRBV2 and TRBJ2-1, and 13 bases in between align with TRBD2. Germline trimming amounts to 2 bases on V and 7 bases on J, with 8 as the count of junction bases outside the gene matches. Taken from cysteine to phenylalanine, the CDR3 has 17 residues. The retained sequence is limited to the CDR3, 51 bases, with the frame set at the first base. The germline V gene provides CDR1 SNHLY and CDR2 FYNNEI.